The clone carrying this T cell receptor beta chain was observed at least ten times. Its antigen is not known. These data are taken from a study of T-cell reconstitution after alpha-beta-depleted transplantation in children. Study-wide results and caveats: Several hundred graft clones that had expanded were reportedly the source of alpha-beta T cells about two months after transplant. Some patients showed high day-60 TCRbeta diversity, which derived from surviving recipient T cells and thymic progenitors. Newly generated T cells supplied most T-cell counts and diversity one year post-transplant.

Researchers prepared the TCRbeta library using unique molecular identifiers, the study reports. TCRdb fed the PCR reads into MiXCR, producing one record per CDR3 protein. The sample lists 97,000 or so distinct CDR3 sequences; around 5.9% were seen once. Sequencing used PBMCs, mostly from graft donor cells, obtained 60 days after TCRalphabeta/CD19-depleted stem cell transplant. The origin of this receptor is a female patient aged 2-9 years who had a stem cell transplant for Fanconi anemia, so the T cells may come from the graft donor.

CDR3 loop: CASSLGGSVAEAFF. For the CDR3, the DNA is TGTGCCAGCAGCTTAGGAGGGTCTGTCGCTGAAGCTTTCTTT. The V call is TRBV7-6, the J call TRBJ1-1; D remains ambiguous. Per the germline V gene, CDR1 is SGHVS and CDR2 is FNYEAQ. V was cut by 1 base and J by 6 bases, with 12 bases left in between. The CDR3 runs to 14 residues.